This entry lists 7 T cell receptor beta chains sequenced from one sample in a study of T cells in Graves' hyperthyroidism and ophthalmopathy (dated by TCRdb to about 2019). The library was built by means of multiplex PCR. The data were produced on an Illumina HiSeq 2000. The TCR beta CDR3 regions were amplified from RNA transcripts. The TCR CDR3 was subjected to a first round of RT-PCR using the HTBI primer set and the Qiagen OneStep RT-PCR kit. The raw public data were reprocessed by TCRdb itself: fastp quality trimming at Q25, MiXCR clonotype calling, in-frame beta chains only. Records with the same CDR3 protein are collapsed into one entry carrying the most frequent genes and DNA. This sample gives nearly 600,000 distinct CDR3 sequences in total; about 14% of them show up just once. Of the sample, 5% to 7% is held by the ten largest clones. Sequences were obtained from blood. The receptor source for this set is a woman aged 25 to 39 with Graves' hyperthyroidism that later progressed to Graves' ophthalmopathy.

This clonotype has a count of ten or more. The V gene is TRBV20-1, the J gene TRBJ2-1, with TRBD1 as a possible D gene (6 bases). The length of the CDR3 is 16 residues. Deletions cut 3 bases from V and 0 bases from J, with 15 bases between. Germline loops: CDR1 DFQATT, CDR2 SNEGSKA (reference sequence). DNA for the CDR3: TGCAGTGCTAGGGTGACAGGCCCGAGCTCCTACAATGAGCAGTTCTTC. As protein: CSARVTGPSSYNEQFF.

To note about this clonotype: A much more abundant neighbour one base away suggests this may be a read error. The chain is built from TRBV7-2 and TRBJ1-1; D perhaps matches TRBD1 (6 bases). Germline assignment: CDR1 SGHTA and CDR2 FQGNSA. Trimming removed 0 bases at V and 5 bases at J, with 13 bases between. This CDR3 is built from 15 residues. The CDR3 coding sequence is TGTGCCAGCAGCTTAGCGAAACAGGGTGGGACTGAAGCTTTCTTT. This gives the protein CASSLAKQGGTEAFF.

As for this clonotype: This may be a read error: a much more frequent sequence differs by one nucleotide. The chain employs TRBV27 and TRBJ1-2; TRBD1 might be the D (5 bases). Germline values: CDR1 MNHEY, CDR2 SMNVEV (reference sequence). The CDR3 sequence is 17 residues long. Trimming pared 4 bases from V and 0 bases from J, leaving 18 bases between. CDR3 loop: CASSSPLRTRTNYGYTF. CDR3 bases: TGTGCCAGCAGTTCCCCCCTCCGGACACGGACTAACTATGGCTACACCTTC.

The table lists this clonotype with many counts. DNA of the CDR3: TGTGCCAGCAGTTACGGGACTAGCTCCTACGAGCAGTACTTC. Protein: CASSYGTSSYEQYF. The rearrangement links TRBV6-2 or TRBV6-3 to TRBJ2-7; TRBD2 aligns across 8 bases. Germline V gene data show CDR1 as MNHEY and CDR2 as SVGEGT. The CDR3 runs to 14 residues. J lost 0 bases, V lost 2 bases, and 0 bases had no gene match.

There are many counts of this clonotype. The rearrangement links TRBV12-3 or TRBV12-4 to TRBJ2-7; 8 bases map to TRBD2. The CDR3 runs to 13 residues. The junction had 5 bases not matched to a gene; V was cut back by 5 bases and J by 5 bases. This CDR3 is CASSLWTSHEQYF. In DNA form, the CDR3 reads TGTGCCAGCAGTCTCTGGACTAGCCACGAGCAGTACTTC.

This clonotype was recorded a few times. The CDR3 end shows no conserved phenylalanine or tryptophan, and so a read error is likely. The chain recombines TRBV30 with TRBJ1-1, with D hard to call. Germline CDR1 reads GTSNPN; CDR2 reads SVGIG (reference sequence). V was pared by 2 bases and J by 3 bases, with 10 bases between. CDR3 length: 13 residues. The DNA of the CDR3 is TGTGCCTGGAGTCTCCAAGGAGACACTGAAGCTTTCATT. Protein: CAWSLQGDTEAFI.

A few counts support this clonotype. This chain uses TRBV18 with TRBJ1-5; TRBD1 is a possible D gene (6 bases). V was trimmed by 6 bases and J by 8 bases, leaving 17 bases between them. This CDR3 comprises 14 residues. Per the germline V gene, CDR1 is KGHSH and CDR2 is LQKENI. CDR3 coding DNA: TGTGCCAGCTCCCCTAAACAGGGCGGAGAGCCCCAGCATTTT. Its protein is CASSPKQGGEPQHF.